The 28 T cell receptor beta chains listed next were all sequenced from one sample in a study of shared clonotypes between healthy human individuals. Profiled with immunoSEQ multiplex PCR; TCRdb holds only in-frame clones, not every one. The sample holds more than 2,000,000 clones, over 85% seen once. The sequencing input was naive CD4+ T cells sorted from blood. Noted subset: CD45RA+ positively selected. These receptors all come from a man in his late teens or twenties in good health.

This clone was detected once. J is TRBJ2-7 and V is TRBV29-1, with TRBD1 as a possible D gene (5 bases). Per the germline V gene, CDR1 is SQVTM and CDR2 is ANQGSEA. V lost 7 bases, J lost 2 bases, and 12 bases lay in between. This CDR3 region has 12 residues. CDR3 sequence reads: CSAQGLAYEQYF. In nucleotides, the CDR3 is TGCAGCGCCCAGGGTTTAGCCTACGAGCAGTACTTC.

The rearrangement links TRBV12-2 to TRBJ2-7; the table's D gene call, TRBD2, was not cross checked with the DNA. TRBV12-2 is a pseudogene locus. The CDR3 is 16 residues long. As DNA, the CDR3 is TGTGCAAGTCGCTTAGGCCCTCAGACTAGATTTTACGAGCAGTACTTC. The encoded protein is CASRLGPQTRFYEQYF.

The V call is TRBV5-6, the J call TRBJ1-2; 8 bases map to TRBD1. The CDR3 runs to 14 residues. Trimming removed 6 bases from V and 0 bases from J; junction bases left unmatched: 4. From germline, CDR1 is SGHDT and CDR2 YYEEEE. The DNA for the CDR3 is TGTGCCAGCACCCAGGGGGCGGCTAACTATGGCTACACCTTC. Its protein is CASTQGAANYGYTF. The full variable domain, rest sourced from reference TRBV5-6 and TRBJ1-2, is DAGVTQSPTHLIKTRGQQVTLRCSPKSGHDTVSWYQQALGQGPQFIFQYYEEEERQRGNFPDRFSGHQFPNYSSELNVNALLLGDSALYLCASTQGAANYGYTFGSGTRLTVV.

This sequence joins TRBV9 and TRBJ2-7; tentative D call: TRBD1 (5 bases). V was trimmed by 0 bases and J by 0 bases, leaving 16 bases between them. CDR3 size: 17 residues. The V gene's germline CDR1 is SGDLS and CDR2 YYNGEE. The CDR3 loop reads CASSVGPRGMGSYEQYF. The CDR3 DNA reads TGTGCCAGCAGCGTAGGCCCTAGGGGAATGGGCTCCTACGAGCAGTACTTC.

The chain carries TRBV5-4 and TRBJ2-3; D could derive from TRBD1 or TRBD2 (5 bases each). V lost 0 bases and J 1 base, leaving 9 bases between the germline ends. The CDR3 runs 15 residues. Germline V gene sequence: CDR1 SGHNT, CDR2 YYREEE (reference sequence). The chain's CDR3 is CASSLEVGRTDTQYF. The CDR3 bases are TGTGCCAGCAGCTTGGAAGTGGGACGCACAGATACGCAGTATTTT.

The count of this clone is one. Other DNA sequences in this sample translate to the same CDR3. J is TRBJ2-5 and V is TRBV18; D uncertain. CDR1 KGHSH and CDR2 LQKENI come from the germline V gene. The CDR3 length is 13 residues. Trimming shortened V by 3 bases and J by 2 bases, and 7 bases separated the two germline ends. The CDR3 sequence is CASSPTVQETQYF. The CDR3 DNA is TGTGCCAGCTCACCGACGGTACAAGAGACCCAGTACTTC.

V gene TRBV18 combines with J gene TRBJ2-3, with D possibly matching TRBD1 (5 bases). Trimming took off 6 bases at V and 1 base at J, with 11 bases between the two ends. The CDR3 totals 14 residues. Germline-derived CDR1 and CDR2 are KGHSH and LQKENI. The CDR3 reads CASSPKTGTDTQYF. Here the CDR3 DNA reads TGTGCCAGCTCGCCAAAGACAGGCACAGATACGCAGTATTTT.

This clone was recorded once. Other nucleotide sequences in the sample specify the same CDR3. The V call is TRBV30, the J call TRBJ1-2; D unclear. Trimming left V 0 bases short and J 5 bases short, with 4 bases between. Germline V gene sequence: CDR1 GTSNPN, CDR2 SVGIG (reference sequence). This CDR3 has 11 residues. CDR3 coding DNA: TGTGCCTGGAGTGTAGGGTATGGCTACACCTTC. Its protein product is CAWSVGYGYTF.

The V and J genes are TRBV29-1 and TRBJ2-2; no clear D. The germline V and J ends were trimmed by 4 bases and 2 bases, with 8 bases remaining between them. Germline loops: CDR1 SQVTM, CDR2 ANQGSEA. The CDR3 is 13 residues long. CDR3 DNA: TGCAGCGTTGGCGCGACAAACACCGGGGAGCTGTTTTTT. Protein product: CSVGATNTGELFF.

This sequence joins TRBV18 and TRBJ2-3, with D uncertain. Germline assignment: CDR1 KGHSH and CDR2 LQKENI. V was shortened by 3 bases and J by 4 bases, with 14 bases between the two germline ends. The CDR3 has 15 residues. The CDR3 nucleotides are TGTGCCAGCTCACCGGGTCTCCAATCAGCAGATACGCAGTATTTT. Protein sequence: CASSPGLQSADTQYF.

On this clone itself: The identical CDR3 is also encoded by other nucleotide sequences in the sample. V gene TRBV5-4 combines with J gene TRBJ2-5; 12 bases are a match to TRBD2. Trimming at V came to 1 base and at J to 1 base, leaving 2 bases not matched to a gene. This CDR3 has 16 residues. The germline CDR1 and CDR2 sequences are SGHNT and YYREEE (reference sequence). The CDR3 bases are TGTGCCAGCAGCTTGCGGGGACTAGCGGGCCAAGAGACCCAGTACTTC. This encodes CASSLRGLAGQETQYF.

The rearrangement links TRBV7-8 to TRBJ2-6; D perhaps matches TRBD1 (5 bases). The CDR3 contains 20 residues. Germline assignment: CDR1 SGHVS and CDR2 FQNEAQ. Deletions cut 5 bases from V and 5 bases from J, with 28 bases between. CDR3 nucleotides: TGTGCCAGCAGCCTGAGGTCAGGGCAGGGTTCCCTCTTCAGGGCCAACGTCCTGACTTTC. It yields the protein CASSLRSGQGSLFRANVLTF.

The chain carries TRBV5-1 and TRBJ2-7; the match to TRBD2 covers 8 bases. Germline values: CDR1 SGHRS, CDR2 YFSETQ. V gave up 4 bases and J gave up 0 bases; unmatched junction bases: 9. CDR3 length equals 16 residues. The DNA of the CDR3 is TGCGCCAGCAGCCCGGGGGGGACTAGTGTCTCCTACGAGCAGTACTTC. Protein sequence: CASSPGGTSVSYEQYF.

This clone was detected only once. The chain carries TRBV27 and TRBJ2-1; perhaps TRBD1 as D (7 bases). Germline V CDR1 and CDR2: MNHEY, SMNVEV (reference sequence). The CDR3 consists of 15 residues. Trimming shortened V by 6 bases and J by 4 bases, and 16 bases separated the two germline ends. CDR3 nucleotides: TGTGCCAGCAGACCCGCGGGACAGATATACAATGAGCAGTTCTTC. It codes for CASRPAGQIYNEQFF.

The chain recombines TRBV28 with TRBJ1-2; TRBD1 matches at 7 bases. Unmatched junction bases numbered 3, after V lost 3 bases and J lost 2 bases. This CDR3 comprises 14 residues. Germline loops: CDR1 MDHEN, CDR2 SYDVKM. The CDR3 spells CASSFPGGNYGYTF. The CDR3 bases are TGTGCCAGCAGTTTTCCAGGGGGGAACTATGGCTACACCTTC.

The V gene is TRBV9, the J gene TRBJ1-4, with D unclear. With 3 bases removed from V and 0 bases from J, the gap between germline ends came to 12 bases. CDR1 and CDR2 (germline): SGDLS, YYNGEE. There are 16 residues in the CDR3. This CDR3 is CASSAGVGTTNEKLFF. DNA for the CDR3: TGTGCCAGCAGCGCGGGCGTCGGTACAACTAATGAAAAACTGTTTTTT. The variable domain in full, completed from reference TRBV9 and TRBJ1-4, reads DSGVTQTPKHLITATGQRVTLRCSPRSGDLSVYWYQQSLDQGLQFLIQYYNGEERAKGNILERFSAQQFPDLHSELNLSSLELGDSALYFCASSAGVGTTNEKLFFGSGTQLSVL.

V usage is TRBV9 and J usage is TRBJ2-4; the D gene is possibly TRBD2 (6 bases). Germline loops: CDR1 SGDLS, CDR2 YYNGEE. Trimming removed 4 bases from V and 9 bases from J, with 17 bases in between. This CDR3 has 14 amino acids. CDR3 DNA: TGTGCCAGCAGCTCCTTGGAGGGGTCGGGCATTCAGTACTTC. Protein sequence: CASSSLEGSGIQYF.

V and J are TRBV27 and TRBJ2-1; 8 bases match TRBD1. Germline trimming cut 2 bases from V and 6 bases from J; bases unmatched to any gene: 12. Germline V gene lookup returns CDR1 MNHEY and CDR2 SMNVEV (reference sequence). The CDR3 sequence is 17 residues long. CDR3 protein: CASSLRAKDRGSNEQFF. CDR3 nucleotides: TGTGCCAGCAGTTTACGGGCGAAAGACAGGGGTAGCAATGAGCAGTTCTTC.

The chain is built from TRBV19 and TRBJ1-6; 7 bases fit TRBD1. From germline, CDR1 is LNHDA and CDR2 SQIVND (reference sequence). This CDR3 is 16 amino acids long. V lost 10 bases to trimming and J lost 10 bases; unmatched junction nucleotides: 19. The CDR3 region has the DNA TGTGCCACCGGACAGGAAAATCCCCGAATCTCCTCACCCCTCCACTTT. Encoded protein: CATGQENPRISSPLHF. The full variable domain, with the rest looked up from reference TRBV19 and TRBJ1-6, is DGGITQSPKYLFRKEGQNVTLSCEQNLNHDAMYWYRQDPGQGLRLIYYSQIVNDFQKGDIAEGYSVSREKKESFPLTVTSAQKNPTAFYLCATGQENPRISSPLHFGNGTRLTVT.

This clone was counted a single time. This chain connects TRBV6-6 to TRBJ1-6; D possibly corresponds to TRBD1 (5 bases). CDR1 and CDR2 from the germline V gene are MNHNY and SVGAGI (reference sequence). The V end lost 7 bases, the J end lost 10 bases, and 20 bases lay between the germline ends. CDR3 length: 15 residues. This CDR3 reads CASTFSPQGGSPLHF. Here the CDR3 DNA reads TGTGCCAGCACCTTCTCGCCCCAGGGTGGATCACCCCTCCACTTT.

This sequence joins TRBV5-8 and TRBJ1-5; 7 bases are a match to TRBD1. V lost 4 bases, J lost 4 bases, and 11 bases stayed unmatched. This CDR3 region has 16 residues. Germline V gene data show CDR1 as SGHTS and CDR2 as YDEGEE. The CDR3 loop reads CASSIMRQGGNQPQHF. The DNA of the CDR3 is TGTGCCAGCAGCATCATGAGACAGGGCGGGAATCAGCCCCAGCATTTT.

The gene calls are TRBV5-1 and TRBJ1-2; D remains unclear. The ends were cut back, 0 bases at V and 4 bases at J, with 13 bases in the middle. The germline CDR1 and CDR2 sequences are SGHRS and YFSETQ. The CDR3 covers 15 residues. The CDR3 coding sequence is TGCGCCAGCAGCTTGGTACCGGTCATAGCCTATGGCTACACCTTC. This encodes CASSLVPVIAYGYTF.

A word on this clone: This specimen includes other DNA sequences encoding the same CDR3. This chain uses TRBV7-9 with TRBJ2-7; D remains unclear. Germline V gives CDR1 SEHNR, CDR2 FQNEAQ (reference sequence). V was trimmed by 3 bases and J by 5 bases, leaving 5 bases between them. This CDR3 is built from 11 residues. DNA of the CDR3: TGTGCCAGCAGCTTTCGGGACGAGCAGTACTTC. Encoded protein: CASSFRDEQYF.

The rearrangement uses TRBV7-9 and TRBJ2-5; TRBD1 matches at 8 bases. CDR3 length equals 15 residues. Losses at the gene ends were 3 bases for V and 3 bases for J; bases not matched to a gene: 6. Looked up from germline, CDR1 is SEHNR and CDR2 is FQNEAQ (reference sequence). The CDR3 loop is CASSLEGQVEETQYF. CDR3 sequence (DNA): TGTGCCAGCAGCTTGGAGGGACAGGTAGAAGAGACCCAGTACTTC.

This rearrangement joins TRBV25-1 to TRBJ1-3; D ambiguous. Germline V gives CDR1 MGHDK, CDR2 SYGVNS. V lost 3 bases, J lost 3 bases, and 18 bases lay in between. The CDR3 is 17 amino acids. CDR3 nucleotide sequence: TGTGCCAGCAGTGATTCAGTGAGGCGACCAAGTGGAAACACCATATATTTT. It specifies CASSDSVRRPSGNTIYF. Variable domain in full (rest from reference TRBV25-1 and TRBJ1-3): EADIYQTPRYLVIGTGKKITLECSQTMGHDKMYWYQQDPGMELHLIHYSYGVNSTEKGDLSSESTVSRIRTEHFPLTLESARPSHTSQYLCASSDSVRRPSGNTIYFGEGSWLTVV.

The chain links TRBV5-6 to TRBJ1-2; no clear D gene. This CDR3 contains 15 residues. Looked up from germline, CDR1 is SGHDT and CDR2 is YYEEEE. V was cut by 3 bases and J by 5 bases, with 17 bases left in between. CDR3 DNA: TGTGCCAGCAGCTCGGTTAACGCGGAGAAATATGGCTACACCTTC. It yields the protein CASSSVNAEKYGYTF.

CDR3: CASSLMGPGDGEKLFF. The CDR3 nucleotides are TGTGCCAGCTCGCTTATGGGGCCAGGGGACGGGGAAAAACTGTTTTTT. The chain has TRBV18 and TRBJ1-4, with a tentative D call TRBD1 (6 bases). This CDR3 has 16 residues. Trimming took off 6 bases at V and 8 bases at J, with 22 bases between the two ends. The germline V gene encodes CDR1 KGHSH and CDR2 LQKENI. Based on the CDR3 plus reference TRBV18 and TRBJ1-4, the full variable domain is NAGVMQNPRHLVRRRGQEARLRCSPMKGHSHVYWYRQLPEEGLKFMVYLQKENIIDESGMPKERFSAEFPKEGPSILRIQQVVRGDSAAYFCASSLMGPGDGEKLFFGSGTQLSVL.

As DNA, the CDR3 is TGCGCCAGCAGCCAAGATGAGGGCCCCACTCCCTTCTCTGGGGCCAACGTCCTGACTTTC. Amino acid sequence: CASSQDEGPTPFSGANVLTF. V usage is TRBV4-3 and J usage is TRBJ2-6; weak D call: TRBD2 (5 bases). Per germline, CDR1 LGHNA and CDR2 YSLEER. The V and J ends lost 0 bases and 0 bases respectively, with 18 bases between them. This CDR3 is built from 20 residues.